Each of the 9 T cell receptor beta chains below was sequenced from the same sample in a study of T cells after yellow fever vaccination. TCRdb reprocessed the 5' RACE reads via MiXCR and lists one record per CDR3 protein. In the table there are 450,000 to 600,000 distinct CDR3 sequences, roughly 13% of which are singletons. Sequencing used PBMCs, obtained on the day of the yellow fever booster vaccination. All receptors derive from a man aged 25 to 40 who received the YFV17D yellow fever vaccine.

This clonotype was seen many times. This chain joins TRBV7-2 and TRBJ2-6, with unresolved D. V lost 5 bases and J lost 1, with 6 bases in between. Germline CDR1 is SGHTA and CDR2 is FQGNSA. This CDR3 contains 14 residues. DNA of the CDR3: TGTGCCAGCAGCCCCCCATCTGGGGCCAACGTCCTGACTTTC. As protein: CASSPPSGANVLTF.

The J gene is TRBJ2-5, the V gene TRBV5-1; D remains unclear. Trimming stripped 4 bases from V and 5 bases from J, with 15 bases between. CDR3 size: 14 residues. CDR1 is SGHRS, CDR2 YFSETQ, per germline. The CDR3 nucleotides are TGCGCCAGCAGCCCGGACGGAAAGAGGGAGACCCAGTACTTC. Its protein is CASSPDGKRETQYF.

This clonotype was picked up a small number of times. The chain uses TRBV5-6 and TRBJ2-4; 7 bases align to TRBD1. The germline gives CDR1 SGHDT, CDR2 YYEEEE. The CDR3 totals 15 residues. Trimming cost V 3 bases and J 9 bases; bases outside gene matches: 12. CDR3 in amino acids: CASSYRVRGLGIQYF. The CDR3 DNA follows: TGTGCCAGCAGCTACCGGGTCAGGGGGTTAGGCATTCAGTACTTC.

This clonotype was picked up a small number of times. This rearrangement joins TRBV18 to TRBJ2-2, with 7 bases lining up with TRBD2. The trim removed 4 bases at V and 4 bases at J, leaving 9 bases unmatched. This CDR3 comprises 16 residues. The germline V gene has CDR1 KGHSH and CDR2 LQKENI. CDR3 coding DNA: TGTGCCAGCTCACTATTCGGTCTAGCGGTCACCGGGGAGCTGTTTTTT. Protein product: CASSLFGLAVTGELFF.

This clonotype was counted once. A much more abundant neighbour one base away suggests this may be a read error. The chain combines TRBV7-9 with TRBJ2-7; D call uncertain. There are 13 residues in the CDR3. V lost 8 bases to trimming and J lost 2 bases, with 13 bases between them. CDR1 and CDR2 from the germline V gene are SEHNR and FQNEAQ (reference sequence). CDR3 amino acids: CASRSPSTYEQYF. CDR3 nucleotide sequence: TGTGCCAGCCGCTCGCCGTCCACCTACGAGCAGTACTTC.

This clonotype was seen a few times. The chain joins TRBV5-5 to TRBJ2-7; weak D call: TRBD2 (5 bases). The CDR3 is 15 amino acids. With 0 bases removed from V and 3 bases from J, the gap between germline ends came to 13 bases. Germline assignment: CDR1 SGHKS and CDR2 YYEKEE (reference sequence). The CDR3 loop is CASSLVASPIYEQYF. CDR3 bases: TGTGCCAGCAGCTTGGTGGCTAGCCCCATCTACGAGCAGTACTTC.

The chain combines TRBV7-2 with TRBJ2-7; unclear D gene. CDR1 and CDR2 from the germline V gene are SGHTA and FQGNSA. Trimming removed 3 bases from V and 6 bases from J, with 12 bases in between. The length of the CDR3 is 13 residues. CDR3 sequence (DNA): TGTGCCAGCAGCTTTCGACGGGTGAGCGAGCAGTACTTC. As protein: CASSFRRVSEQYF. The complete variable domain, with remaining parts taken from reference TRBV7-2 and TRBJ2-7, reads GAGVSQSPSNKVTEKGKDVELRCDPISGHTALYWYRQSLGQGLEFLIYFQGNSAPDKSGLPSDRFSAERTGGSVSTLTIQRTQQEDSAVYLCASSFRRVSEQYFGPGTRLTVT.

There are a few counts of this clonotype. The chain is built from TRBV29-1 and TRBJ2-7; 9 nucleotides align to TRBD2. Germline assignment: CDR1 SQVTM and CDR2 ANQGSEA. Losses at the gene ends were 6 bases for V and 4 bases for J; bases not matched to a gene: 10. CDR3 length: 14 residues. The CDR3 protein is CSVGGRAQSYEQYF. The CDR3 DNA sequence: TGCAGCGTGGGCGGGAGGGCCCAATCTTACGAGCAGTACTTC.

V usage is TRBV5-1 and J usage is TRBJ2-3, with 8 positions matching TRBD1. The CDR3 loop spans 13 amino acids. In germline, CDR1 is SGHRS, CDR2 YFSETQ. The ends lost 2 bases at V and 6 bases at J; junction bases unmatched: 2. In DNA, the CDR3 is TGCGCCAGCAGCTTCACAGGGGGGGATACGCAGTATTTT. Protein: CASSFTGGDTQYF.